This record concerns one T cell receptor beta chain sequence. This entry comes from a study of T cell changes during pregnancy in multiple sclerosis. Germline-derived CDR1 and CDR2 are PRHDT and FYEKMQ (reference sequence). J lost 2 bases, V lost 4 bases, and 7 bases had no gene match. The CDR3 contains 15 residues. Only in-frame clones appear in the TCRdb table, and some are missing; sequencing was by immunoSEQ multiplex PCR. Seen here are 50,000 to 75,000 clones, roughly 93% observed once, and the top ten hold about 2.8%. The TCR comes from a female donor with multiple sclerosis, enrolled in a pregnancy study. The chain carries TRBV13 and TRBJ2-7; TRBD1 aligns across 8 bases. The sample consisted of CD8+ T cells from peripheral blood mononuclear cells, taken in the third trimester of pregnancy. The CDR3 protein is CASSSAWTGTYEQYF. In nucleotides, the CDR3 is TGTGCCAGCAGCTCGGCCTGGACAGGGACCTACGAGCAGTACTTC.